A single sample is the source of the 19 T cell receptor beta chains below, sequenced in a study of cytomegalovirus exposure and HLA in healthy donors. Sequencing was performed with immunoSEQ multiplex PCR; in TCRdb, only in-frame clones are kept and a portion is missing. Of 97,000 or so clones listed, about 95% are singletons. The specimen was PBMCs. The receptors come from a woman younger than 35 in good health and CMV-seronegative.

The rearrangement uses TRBV9 and TRBJ2-7; 13 nucleotides match TRBD2. CDR3 length: 16 residues. The J segment lost 4 bases and the V segment lost 3 bases, leaving 7 bases of the junction unmatched. Germline V gene sequence: CDR1 SGDLS, CDR2 YYNGEE. In DNA, the CDR3 is TGTGCCAGCAGCGCCCATAGACTAGCGGGGGGATACGAGCAGTACTTC. Its protein is CASSAHRLAGGYEQYF.

The V gene is TRBV21-1, the J gene TRBJ1-2; TRBD1, the table's D call, was not compared with the DNA. TRBV21-1 is annotated as a pseudogene. The length of the CDR3 is 18 residues. The chain's CDR3 is CASSKAREEQGANYGYTF. In nucleotides, the CDR3 is TGTGCCAGCAGCAAAGCGCGGGAAGAACAGGGGGCCAACTATGGCTACACCTTC.

V and J are TRBV25-1 and TRBJ1-4; no definite D call. V was pared by 1 base and J by 7 bases, with 10 bases between. Germline V gene sequence: CDR1 MGHDK, CDR2 SYGVNS. This CDR3 spans 14 amino acids. CDR3 in DNA: TGTGCCAGCAGTGAATTGGGAGGACCTGAAAAACTGTTTTTT. Its protein product is CASSELGGPEKLFF.

V usage is TRBV9 and J usage is TRBJ2-1, with 12 bases fitting TRBD2. V lost 4 bases, J lost 4 bases, and 6 bases stayed unmatched. The CDR3 is made up of 16 amino acids. Germline V lookup: CDR1 SGDLS, CDR2 YYNGEE. The CDR3 sequence: CASSPPGTSGYNEQFF. The CDR3 DNA follows: TGTGCCAGCAGCCCACCTGGGACTAGCGGGTACAATGAGCAGTTCTTC.

The rearrangement links TRBV19 to TRBJ1-5; D might be TRBD1 (6 bases). Trimming removed 7 bases from V and 3 bases from J, with 13 bases in between. Germline-derived CDR1 and CDR2 are LNHDA and SQIVND (reference sequence). The CDR3 consists of 14 residues. The CDR3 nucleotides are TGTGCCAGTAAGGAACAGGGTTTCAATCAGCCCCAGCATTTT. Translating it yields CASKEQGFNQPQHF.

The V call is TRBV6-5, the J call TRBJ2-7, with 9 bases that match TRBD1. The germline V gene encodes CDR1 MNHEY and CDR2 SVGAGI. J was trimmed by 4 bases and V by 0 bases; bases with no gene match: 4. CDR3 length: 15 amino acids. The CDR3 spells CASSYSIGQGYEQYF. The CDR3 DNA reads as TGTGCCAGCAGTTACTCTATCGGACAGGGGTACGAGCAGTACTTC.

The CDR3 protein is CAELPPGASYNEQFF. The CDR3 DNA is TGTGCCGAGCTCCCCCCAGGGGCGTCCTACAATGAGCAGTTCTTC. The chain links TRBV30 to TRBJ2-1; D perhaps matches TRBD1 (6 bases). V was trimmed by 8 bases and J by 1 base, leaving 18 bases between them. The CDR3 is 15 amino acids. Germline loops: CDR1 GTSNPN, CDR2 SVGIG (reference sequence).

The chain carries TRBV5-1 and TRBJ2-3, with 7 bases fitting TRBD1. Trimming removed 4 bases from V and 1 base from J; junction bases left unmatched: 6. The germline gives CDR1 SGHRS, CDR2 YFSETQ. This CDR3 has 15 residues. CDR3 DNA sequence: TGCGCCAGCAGCAACACAGGGGCTGGCACAGATACGCAGTATTTT. It translates to CASSNTGAGTDTQYF. Drawing the rest from reference TRBV5-1 and TRBJ2-3, the complete variable domain is KAGVTQTPRYLIKTRGQQVTLSCSPISGHRSVSWYQQTPGQGLQFLFEYFSETQRNKGNFPGRFSGRQFSNSRSEMNVSTLELGDSALYLCASSNTGAGTDTQYFGPGTRLTVL.

The chain uses TRBV29-1 and TRBJ1-1; TRBD1 agrees at 9 bases. Germline V gene data show CDR1 as SQVTM and CDR2 as ANQGSEA. The CDR3 totals 16 residues. V lost 3 bases to trimming and J lost 0 bases; unmatched junction nucleotides: 8. The CDR3 DNA follows: TGCAGCGTTGACGGGACAGGGATAAACATGAACACTGAAGCTTTCTTT. It is translated as CSVDGTGINMNTEAFF.

Here the CDR3 DNA reads TGTGCCAGCAGCTGGGACAAAACAGCCTACGAGCAGTACTTC. Amino acid sequence: CASSWDKTAYEQYF. V and J are TRBV6-5 and TRBJ2-7; TRBD1 is a possible D gene (6 bases). The CDR3 has 14 residues. The V gene lost 6 bases and the J gene lost 2 bases, with 14 bases spanning the gap. Germline V gives CDR1 MNHEY, CDR2 SVGAGI.

The chain couples TRBV4-1 to TRBJ1-5, with 9 bases matching TRBD1. V dropped 2 bases and J dropped 3; count of bases not matched to a gene: 8. The CDR3 sequence is 17 residues long. Germline V gene sequence: CDR1 MGHRA, CDR2 YSYEKL. The chain's CDR3 is CASSQKTRTGDNQPQHF. The CDR3 DNA follows: TGCGCCAGCAGCCAAAAAACCCGGACAGGGGACAATCAGCCCCAGCATTTT.

The chain is built from TRBV5-1 and TRBJ1-2, with D unclear. CDR1 and CDR2 from the germline V gene are SGHRS and YFSETQ. V lost 7 bases and J 1 base, leaving 8 bases between the germline ends. The CDR3 has 12 residues. The CDR3 protein is CASRGVNYGYTF. The CDR3, as DNA: TGCGCCAGCCGCGGCGTTAACTATGGCTACACCTTC. The complete variable domain, with remaining parts taken from reference TRBV5-1 and TRBJ1-2, reads KAGVTQTPRYLIKTRGQQVTLSCSPISGHRSVSWYQQTPGQGLQFLFEYFSETQRNKGNFPGRFSGRQFSNSRSEMNVSTLELGDSALYLCASRGVNYGYTFGSGTRLTVV.

The genes are TRBV9 and TRBJ2-7; perhaps TRBD1 as D (5 bases). This CDR3 has 13 amino acids. Germline V gives CDR1 SGDLS, CDR2 YYNGEE. V was trimmed by 0 bases and J by 1 base, leaving 5 bases between them. The DNA of the CDR3 is TGTGCCAGCAGCGTAGGACAGTCCTACGAGCAGTACTTC. It translates to CASSVGQSYEQYF.

This rearrangement joins TRBV10-2 to TRBJ1-4; 8 bases fit TRBD1. The germline V gene encodes CDR1 WSHSY and CDR2 SAAADI. The CDR3 runs 13 residues. After removal of 6 bases from V and 8 bases from J, the junction contained 5 bases not matched to a gene. CDR3 bases: TGCGCCAGCAGGGAGGGACAGGAAGAAAAACTGTTTTTT. Translation: CASREGQEEKLFF.

The gene calls are TRBV25-1 and TRBJ2-1; weak D call: TRBD2 (5 bases). Looked up from germline, CDR1 is MGHDK and CDR2 is SYGVNS. CDR3 length: 17 amino acids. V lost 4 bases to trimming and J lost 1 base, with 17 bases between them. CDR3 DNA: TGTGCCAGCAGTGGACTCGAGGGCCCCGGGTCCTACAATGAGCAGTTCTTC. Protein sequence: CASSGLEGPGSYNEQFF. Combining the CDR3 with reference TRBV25-1 and TRBJ2-1 gives the whole variable domain EADIYQTPRYLVIGTGKKITLECSQTMGHDKMYWYQQDPGMELHLIHYSYGVNSTEKGDLSSESTVSRIRTEHFPLTLESARPSHTSQYLCASSGLEGPGSYNEQFFGPGTRLTVL.

The chain links TRBV27 to TRBJ1-3; 7 bases agree with TRBD1. V lost 2 bases to trimming and J lost 1 base; unmatched junction nucleotides: 2. The germline V gene has CDR1 MNHEY and CDR2 SMNVEV (reference sequence). The CDR3 extends over 15 amino acids. CDR3 protein: CASSLGRGSGNTIYF. In DNA form, the CDR3 reads TGTGCCAGCAGTTTAGGCAGGGGGTCTGGAAACACCATATATTTT.

The chain combines TRBV19 with TRBJ2-7; 8 bases are shared with TRBD2. From germline, CDR1 is LNHDA and CDR2 SQIVND (reference sequence). J lost 0 bases, V lost 4 bases, and 5 bases had no gene match. This CDR3 spans 15 amino acids. CDR3 region: CASSRESGSSYEQYF. The CDR3 DNA reads as TGTGCCAGTAGTAGGGAGAGCGGGAGCTCCTACGAGCAGTACTTC. Using reference TRBV19 and TRBJ2-7 for the parts outside the CDR3, the full variable domain is DGGITQSPKYLFRKEGQNVTLSCEQNLNHDAMYWYRQDPGQGLRLIYYSQIVNDFQKGDIAEGYSVSREKKESFPLTVTSAQKNPTAFYLCASSRESGSSYEQYFGPGTRLTVT.

V usage is TRBV15 and J usage is TRBJ1-1; D not certain. Germline CDR1 reads LNHNV; CDR2 reads YYDKDF (reference sequence). The CDR3 runs 15 residues. V lost 0 bases, J lost 5 bases, and 13 bases lay in between. The CDR3 here is CATSRDGEGTTEAFF. The CDR3 DNA reads TGTGCCACCAGCAGAGATGGGGAGGGTACGACTGAAGCTTTCTTT.

The V call is TRBV9, the J call TRBJ2-5; 8 bases match TRBD2. V was clipped by 5 bases and J by 3 bases; unmatched bases: 6. This CDR3 region has 14 residues. Germline V lookup: CDR1 SGDLS, CDR2 YYNGEE. The CDR3 DNA sequence: TGTGCCAGCAGTCCGAGCGGGGGCAAAGAGACCCAGTACTTC. This sequence encodes CASSPSGGKETQYF.